This T cell receptor beta chain was identified during a study of T cell responses to AZD1222 COVID-19 vaccine. Study-wide points: Among those given AZD1222, only six were seropositive at baseline. The donor cohort was predominantly white British with a female majority, and clonal diversity may have been underestimated.

Note on this clone: Its matching antigen is unknown.

The repertoire was sequenced with immunoSEQ multiplex PCR; TCRdb's copy has only in-frame clones and lacks some. The data show over 150,000 clones, with roughly 92% seen just once and about 3.5% held by the top ten. CDR1 and CDR2 from the germline V gene are LGHNA and YNFKEQ. The V gene end was trimmed by 4 bases and the J gene end by 0 bases; junction bases not matched to a gene: 2. The CDR3 is 17 residues long. V usage is TRBV4-2 and J usage is TRBJ2-2, with TRBD2 matching over 13 bases. The sequence was collected from an adult who received the AZD1222 COVID-19 vaccine. The sample in question was peripheral blood, obtained 28 days after the second AZD1222 dose. CDR3 sequence reads: CASSRGLAGPNTGELFF. The CDR3 coding sequence is TGTGCCAGCAGCCGGGGACTAGCGGGACCGAACACCGGGGAGCTGTTTTTT.